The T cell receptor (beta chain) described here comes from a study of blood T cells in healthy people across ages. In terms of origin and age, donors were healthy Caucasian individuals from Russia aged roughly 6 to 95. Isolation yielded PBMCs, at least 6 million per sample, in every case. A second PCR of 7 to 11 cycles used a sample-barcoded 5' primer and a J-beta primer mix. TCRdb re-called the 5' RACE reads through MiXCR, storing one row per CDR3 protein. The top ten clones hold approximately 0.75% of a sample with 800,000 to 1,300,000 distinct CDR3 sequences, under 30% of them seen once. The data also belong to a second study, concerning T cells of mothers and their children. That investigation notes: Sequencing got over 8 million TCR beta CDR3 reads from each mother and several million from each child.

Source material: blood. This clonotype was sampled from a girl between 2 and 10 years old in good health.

The CDR3 DNA follows: TGTGCCAGCAGCTACTCCGGGACTAGCTCCTACGAGCAGTACTTC. The encoded protein is CASSYSGTSSYEQYF. The chain recombines TRBV7-9 with TRBJ2-7; 8 bases fit TRBD2. Losses at the gene ends were 4 bases for V and 0 bases for J; bases not matched to a gene: 5. Germline CDR1 and CDR2: SEHNR and FQNEAQ (reference sequence). This CDR3 is 15 amino acids long.